This T cell receptor beta chain was recorded in a study of molecular identifiers for immune sequencing clone quantification. General observations from the study: Clones exceeding 20 RNA copies carried over 99% of effector molecules but under 1% of naive-cell molecules. Detectable among over 900,000 naive cells, according to reports, was Jurkat TCR RNA spiked in from one cell. Underestimated sizes of highly expanded clones could result from identical TCR molecules that share a barcode.

The ends were cut back, 4 bases at V and 10 bases at J, with 13 bases in the middle. The CDR3 has 12 amino acids. CDR1 and CDR2 (germline): SGHTA, FQGNSA. As to this clonotype: Its antigen is as yet unknown.

The authors built bulk TCR libraries by previously described methods with listed TCR primers. TCRdb itself ran the PCR reads through MiXCR, one entry per CDR3 protein. The sample holds around 480,000 distinct CDR3 sequences, roughly a fifth seen once. Sequencing input: naive CD8+ T cells from blood, with Jurkat cell RNA spiked in. The subset: FACS-sorted CD8+CD4-CCR7+CD45RA+ naive T cells. This sequence joins TRBV7-2 and TRBJ1-1; D possibly corresponds to TRBD1 (5 bases). This receptor was identified in a human donor in good health. Some libraries in this study had Jurkat cell RNA spiked in. Written as DNA, the CDR3 is TGTGCCAGCAGCTACCCTCTGGGGGGAGCTTTCTTT. Translating it yields CASSYPLGGAFF.